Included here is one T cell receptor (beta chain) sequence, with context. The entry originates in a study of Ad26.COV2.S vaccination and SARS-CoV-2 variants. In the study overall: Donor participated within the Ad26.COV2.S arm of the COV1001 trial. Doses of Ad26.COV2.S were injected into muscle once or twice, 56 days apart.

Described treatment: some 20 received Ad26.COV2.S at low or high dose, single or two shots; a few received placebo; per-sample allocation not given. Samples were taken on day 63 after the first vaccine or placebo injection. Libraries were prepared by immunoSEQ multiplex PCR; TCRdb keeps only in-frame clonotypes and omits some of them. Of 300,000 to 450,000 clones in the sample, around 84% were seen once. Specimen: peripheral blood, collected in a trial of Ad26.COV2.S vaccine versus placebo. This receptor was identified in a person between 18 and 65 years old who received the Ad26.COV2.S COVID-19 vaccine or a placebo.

Here the CDR3 reads CASSLSGGRTDTQYF. CDR3 coding DNA: TGTGCCAGCAGCCTCAGCGGAGGGAGGACAGATACGCAGTATTTT. This chain links TRBV9 with TRBJ2-3; tentative D call: TRBD2 (6 bases). Between the trimmed V and J ends, which lost 4 bases and 3 bases, there was a span of 15 bases. Germline CDR1 is SGDLS and CDR2 is YYNGEE. The CDR3 totals 15 residues. The variable domain in full, with the rest retrieved from reference TRBV9 and TRBJ2-3, is DSGVTQTPKHLITATGQRVTLRCSPRSGDLSVYWYQQSLDQGLQFLIQYYNGEERAKGNILERFSAQQFPDLHSELNLSSLELGDSALYFCASSLSGGRTDTQYFGPGTRLTVL.